The clone carrying this T cell receptor (beta chain) was seen a few times. V dropped 6 bases and J dropped 4; count of bases not matched to a gene: 8. The CDR3 has 14 residues. The germline gives CDR1 MNHEY, CDR2 SVGAGI. This record belongs to a study of blood T cell repertoires in COVID-19. Study at large: Collection of acute and convalescent COVID-19 samples took place in the United States, Italy and Spain. Sources were T cells, B-cell-depleted T cells, or PBMCs; the material itself was cDNA or gDNA.

In the authors' methods: Amplification with reference gene primers provided the estimates of nucleated cell counts. The assay was immunoSEQ multiplex PCR, and TCRdb's table has in-frame clones only and misses some. The V and J calls and clone size are taken from that table; D and trimming were inferred from the DNA. The sample contains about 280,000 clones, under 90% of which appear only once. The origin of this receptor is a woman aged 50 to 60 who had recovered from COVID-19. V is TRBV6-5 and J is TRBJ2-7; 8 bases agree with TRBD1. The sample consisted of peripheral blood. The CDR3 coding sequence is TGTGCCAGCAGAAACGACAGGGGCGGGTACGAGCAGTACTTC. It yields the protein CASRNDRGGYEQYF.